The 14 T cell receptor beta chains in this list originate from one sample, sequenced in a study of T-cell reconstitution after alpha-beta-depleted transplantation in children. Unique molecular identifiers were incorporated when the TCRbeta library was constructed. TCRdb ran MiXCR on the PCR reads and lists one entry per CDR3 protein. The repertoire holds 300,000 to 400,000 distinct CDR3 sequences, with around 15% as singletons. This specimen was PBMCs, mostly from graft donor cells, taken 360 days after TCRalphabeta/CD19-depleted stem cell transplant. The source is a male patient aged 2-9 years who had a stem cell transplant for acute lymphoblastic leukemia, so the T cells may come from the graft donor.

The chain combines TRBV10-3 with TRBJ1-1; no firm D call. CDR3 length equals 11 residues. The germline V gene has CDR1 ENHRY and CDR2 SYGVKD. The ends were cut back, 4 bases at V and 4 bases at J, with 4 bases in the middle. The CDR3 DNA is TGTGCCATCAGTGGAGGCACTGAAGCTTTCTTT. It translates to CAISGGTEAFF.

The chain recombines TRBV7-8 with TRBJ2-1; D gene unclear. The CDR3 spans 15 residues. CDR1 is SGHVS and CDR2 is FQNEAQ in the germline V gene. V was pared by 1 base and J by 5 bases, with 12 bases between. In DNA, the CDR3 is TGTGCCAGCAGCTTAGTAGACTGGAGAAACAATGAGCAGTTCTTC. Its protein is CASSLVDWRNNEQFF.

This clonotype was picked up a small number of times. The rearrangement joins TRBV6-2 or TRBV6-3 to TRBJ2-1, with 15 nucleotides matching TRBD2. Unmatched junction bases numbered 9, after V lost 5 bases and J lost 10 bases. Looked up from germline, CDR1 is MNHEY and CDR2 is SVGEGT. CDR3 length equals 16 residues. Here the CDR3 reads CASSDGLAGGPGEQFF. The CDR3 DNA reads TGTGCCAGCAGTGATGGACTAGCGGGAGGGCCGGGAGAGCAGTTCTTC.

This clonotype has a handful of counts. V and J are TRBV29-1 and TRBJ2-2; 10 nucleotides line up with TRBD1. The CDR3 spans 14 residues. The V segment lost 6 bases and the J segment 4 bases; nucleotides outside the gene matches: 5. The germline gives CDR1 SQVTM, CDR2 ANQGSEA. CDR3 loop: CSVPGTGVTGELFF. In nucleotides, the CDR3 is TGCAGCGTGCCCGGGACAGGGGTCACCGGGGAGCTGTTTTTT.

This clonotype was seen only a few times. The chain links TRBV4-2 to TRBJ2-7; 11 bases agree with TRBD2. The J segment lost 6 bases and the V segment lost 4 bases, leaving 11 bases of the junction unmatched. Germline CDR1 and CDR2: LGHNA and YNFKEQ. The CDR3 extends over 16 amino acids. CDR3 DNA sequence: TGTGCCAGCAGCCCCCCCGGGAGACTAGCGGGACTCGAGCAGTACTTC. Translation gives CASSPPGRLAGLEQYF.

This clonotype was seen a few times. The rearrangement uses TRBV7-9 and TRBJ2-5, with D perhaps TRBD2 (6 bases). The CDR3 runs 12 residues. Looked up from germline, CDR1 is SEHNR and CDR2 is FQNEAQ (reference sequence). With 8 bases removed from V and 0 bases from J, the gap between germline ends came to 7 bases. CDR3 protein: CASGRYQETQYF. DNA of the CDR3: TGTGCCAGCGGGAGGTACCAAGAGACCCAGTACTTC.

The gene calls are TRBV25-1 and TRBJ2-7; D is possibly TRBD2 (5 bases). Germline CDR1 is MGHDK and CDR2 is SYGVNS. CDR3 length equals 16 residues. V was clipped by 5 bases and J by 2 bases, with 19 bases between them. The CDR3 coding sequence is TGTGCCAGCAGTCCCCTAACATCGGACGGGGCCTACGAGCAGTACTTC. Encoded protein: CASSPLTSDGAYEQYF.

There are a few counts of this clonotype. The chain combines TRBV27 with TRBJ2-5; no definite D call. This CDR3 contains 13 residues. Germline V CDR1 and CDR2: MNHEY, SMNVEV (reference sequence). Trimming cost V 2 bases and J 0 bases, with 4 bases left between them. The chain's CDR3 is CASSLKYQETQYF. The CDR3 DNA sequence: TGTGCCAGCAGTTTAAAGTACCAAGAGACCCAGTACTTC.

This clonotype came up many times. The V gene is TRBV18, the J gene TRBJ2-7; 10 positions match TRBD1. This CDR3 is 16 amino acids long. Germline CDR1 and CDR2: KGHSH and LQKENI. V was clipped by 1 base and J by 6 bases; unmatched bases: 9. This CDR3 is CASSPRQGQGTIEQYF. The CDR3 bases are TGTGCCAGCTCACCACGGCAGGGACAGGGGACTATCGAGCAGTACTTC.

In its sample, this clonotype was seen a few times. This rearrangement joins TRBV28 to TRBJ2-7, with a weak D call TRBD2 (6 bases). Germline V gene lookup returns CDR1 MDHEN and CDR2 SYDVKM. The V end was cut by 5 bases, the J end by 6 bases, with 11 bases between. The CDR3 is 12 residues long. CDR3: CASSGGLSEQYF. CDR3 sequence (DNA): TGTGCCAGCAGTGGGGGACTCTCCGAGCAGTACTTC.

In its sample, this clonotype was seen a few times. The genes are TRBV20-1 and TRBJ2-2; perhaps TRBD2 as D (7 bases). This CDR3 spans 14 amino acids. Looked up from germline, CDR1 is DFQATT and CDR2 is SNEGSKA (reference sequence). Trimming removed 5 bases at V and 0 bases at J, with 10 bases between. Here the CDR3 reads CSAYGGPNTGELFF. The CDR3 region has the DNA TGCAGTGCTTACGGGGGGCCGAACACCGGGGAGCTGTTTTTT.

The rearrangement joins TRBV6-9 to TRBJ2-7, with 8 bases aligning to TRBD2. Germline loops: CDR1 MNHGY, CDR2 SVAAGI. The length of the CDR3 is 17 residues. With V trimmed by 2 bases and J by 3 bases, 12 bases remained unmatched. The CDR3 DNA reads TGTGCCAGCAGTTATCCGAAAACCGGGACTAGGGACTACGAGCAGTACTTC. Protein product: CASSYPKTGTRDYEQYF.

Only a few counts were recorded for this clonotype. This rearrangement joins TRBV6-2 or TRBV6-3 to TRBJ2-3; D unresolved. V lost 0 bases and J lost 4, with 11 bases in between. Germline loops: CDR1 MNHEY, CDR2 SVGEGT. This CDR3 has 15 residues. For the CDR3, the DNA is TGTGCCAGCAGTTACTCAGGAGTGACTTCAGATACGCAGTATTTT. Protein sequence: CASSYSGVTSDTQYF.

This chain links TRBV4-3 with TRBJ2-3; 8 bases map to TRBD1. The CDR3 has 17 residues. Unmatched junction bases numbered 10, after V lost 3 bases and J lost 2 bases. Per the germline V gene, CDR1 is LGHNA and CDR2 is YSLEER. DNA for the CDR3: TGCGCCAGCAGCCAGGATCCGGGACAGGTCTCCACAGATACGCAGTATTTT. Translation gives CASSQDPGQVSTDTQYF.